This T cell receptor beta chain was sequenced in a study of control samples from healthy donors and cancer patients. Data came from immunoSEQ multiplex PCR; TCRdb stores just in-frame clones and leaves some out. The table includes around 110,000 clones, 75% to 90% detected once. This clone occurred once. The sample comprised PBMCs. This receptor was obtained from a woman between 45 and 65 years old with colorectal cancer.

The CDR3 spells CASSLDSTGELFF. The DNA of the CDR3 is TGTGCCAGCAGCCTCGACAGTACCGGGGAGCTGTTTTTT. The V and J genes are TRBV7-3 and TRBJ2-2, with D maybe TRBD1 (5 bases). There are 13 residues in the CDR3. Trimming shortened V by 5 bases and J by 5 bases, and 9 bases separated the two germline ends. Looked up from germline, CDR1 is SGHTA and CDR2 is FQGTGA. The variable domain in full, with the rest retrieved from reference TRBV7-3 and TRBJ2-2, is GAGVSQTPSNKVTEKGKYVELRCDPISGHTALYWYRQSLGQGPEFLIYFQGTGAADDSGLPNDRFFAVRPEGSVSTLKIQRTERGDSAVYLCASSLDSTGELFFGEGSRLTVL.